The clone carrying this TCR beta chain was seen only a few times. Its antigen is undetermined. The data are from a study of T-cell memory formation after mild COVID-19. Looking at the study overall: There were largely donor-specific TCR clusters.

5'RACE primed at constant segments yielded TCR alpha and TCR beta cDNA libraries bearing sample barcodes and UMIs. A single record per CDR3 protein comes from TCRdb applying MiXCR to the 5' RACE reads. The sample lists 280,000 or so distinct CDR3 sequences; under 8.5% were seen once. The CDR3 spans 14 residues. Trimming took off 4 bases at V and 5 bases at J, with 14 bases between the two ends. Germline loops: CDR1 MNHEY, CDR2 SMNVEV (reference sequence). Study results and caveats: Detection of some responders pre-infection suggested pre-existing cross-reactive memory T cells participated. Contracting clones, day 15 to 85, had balanced CD4/CD8, and later expanders favored CD4+.

The chain combines TRBV27 with TRBJ1-2, with D perhaps TRBD1 (6 bases). This receptor was obtained from a man aged 18 to 29 who had mild COVID-19 (a few samples of this study predate the infection). Cell type and time point are not known. Sequencing was carried out using PBMCs or a T cell subset sorted from them (not recorded which). The CDR3 sequence is CASSYREGRYGYTF. In nucleotides, the CDR3 is TGTGCCAGCAGTTACAGGGAAGGTAGATATGGCTACACCTTC.